The 12 T cell receptor beta chains below all came from one sample that was sequenced in a study of cytomegalovirus exposure and HLA in healthy donors. 13 Jbeta primers and 60 Vbeta primers were used for the PCR. TCRdb's table, derived via immunoSEQ multiplex PCR, lists solely in-frame clones and lacks some. The sample contains 150,000 or so clones, 65% to 75% of which appear only once. The specimen sequenced was PBMCs. Every receptor here comes from a man aged 18 to 29 in good health and CMV-seronegative.

This sequence joins TRBV6-5 and TRBJ1-2; 7 bases fit TRBD1. Looked up from germline, CDR1 is MNHEY and CDR2 is SVGAGI. This CDR3 is built from 13 residues. V shed 7 bases and J 2 bases; nucleotides not matched to a gene: 4. DNA of the CDR3: TGTGCCAGCAATGGCAGGGGGAACTATGGCTACACCTTC. Translating it yields CASNGRGNYGYTF.

This clone occurred once. The J gene is TRBJ1-1, the V gene TRBV9; D not certain. The CDR3 is 15 residues long. CDR1 is SGDLS, CDR2 YYNGEE, per germline. Trimming shortened V by 0 bases and J by 0 bases, and 9 bases separated the two germline ends. CDR3 DNA: TGTGCCAGCAGCGTAGCTAGCCGGATGAACACTGAAGCTTTCTTT. This sequence encodes CASSVASRMNTEAFF.

Remarks on this clone: Compared with germline, one end of the junction differs, possibly owing to a read error. V gene TRBV27 combines with J gene TRBJ2-6, with 12 bases matching TRBD1. The CDR3 has 20 residues. The germline gives CDR1 MNHEY, CDR2 SMNVEV (reference sequence). The CDR3 protein is CASSLPGQGALVPGANGLTF. The DNA of the CDR3 is TGTGCCAGCAGTCTCCCGGGACAGGGGGCACTGGTCCCTGGGGCCAACGGCCTGACTTTC.

The genes are TRBV10-3 and TRBJ1-4; 11 bases agree with TRBD1. The germline CDR1 and CDR2 sequences are ENHRY and SYGVKD. Unmatched junction bases numbered 4, after V lost 8 bases and J lost 8 bases. The CDR3 runs to 13 residues. CDR3 in amino acids: CAIGTGGPEKLFF. As DNA, the CDR3 is TGTGCCATCGGGACAGGGGGGCCCGAAAAACTGTTTTTT.

This chain connects TRBV6-5 to TRBJ1-1, with unresolved D. V was pared by 0 bases and J by 5 bases, with 13 bases between. This CDR3 is built from 15 residues. In germline, CDR1 is MNHEY, CDR2 SVGAGI. CDR3 DNA sequence: TGTGCCAGCAGTTACTCTCCAGGAACGGGGACTGAAGCTTTCTTT. Translation: CASSYSPGTGTEAFF.

The rearrangement uses TRBV10-1 and TRBJ1-6, with D perhaps matching TRBD1 (6 bases). With 7 bases removed from V and 8 bases from J, the gap between germline ends came to 18 bases. The germline V gene has CDR1 WNHNN and CDR2 SYGVQD (reference sequence). CDR3 size: 15 residues. The CDR3 loop is CASKKGGPSYSPLHF. Here the CDR3 DNA reads TGCGCCAGCAAAAAGGGGGGGCCCTCCTATTCACCCCTCCACTTT.

The chain joins TRBV7-9 to TRBJ2-1; the match to TRBD2 covers 9 bases. Germline CDR1 SEHNR, CDR2 FQNEAQ (reference sequence). The V gene end was trimmed by 5 bases and the J gene end by 5 bases; junction bases not matched to a gene: 10. The CDR3 is 16 residues long. The CDR3, as DNA: TGTGCCAGCAGCCCCGATGGCCTAGCGGGGAACAATGAGCAGTTCTTC. Protein product: CASSPDGLAGNNEQFF. The full variable domain, its missing parts supplied by reference TRBV7-9 and TRBJ2-1, is DTGVSQNPRHKITKRGQNVTFRCDPISEHNRLYWYRQTLGQGPEFLTYFQNEAQLEKSRLLSDRFSAERPKGSFSTLEIQRTEQGDSAMYLCASSPDGLAGNNEQFFGPGTRLTVL.

The V and J genes are TRBV7-9 and TRBJ1-1; TRBD1 matches 7 bases. CDR3 length: 13 amino acids. In germline, CDR1 is SEHNR, CDR2 FQNEAQ (reference sequence). The ends lost 3 bases at V and 4 bases at J; junction bases unmatched: 2. The CDR3 sequence is CASSFTGVTEAFF. In DNA, the CDR3 is TGTGCCAGCAGCTTTACAGGGGTCACTGAAGCTTTCTTT.

This chain joins TRBV5-6 and TRBJ2-7; perhaps TRBD2 as D (5 bases). V gave up 5 bases and J gave up 2 bases, with 17 bases separating them. Germline-derived CDR1 and CDR2 are SGHDT and YYEEEE. CDR3 length: 15 amino acids. The CDR3: CASRAGLRTAYEQYV. The CDR3 DNA sequence: TGTGCCAGCAGGGCGGGCCTGCGAACCGCCTACGAGCAGTACGTC.

The rearrangement joins TRBV7-8 to TRBJ1-2; 8 bases are a match to TRBD1. The CDR3 spans 15 residues. Germline V gives CDR1 SGHVS, CDR2 FQNEAQ. V dropped 4 bases and J dropped 0; count of bases not matched to a gene: 4. The CDR3: CASSSGQGANYGYTF. CDR3 bases: TGTGCCAGCAGCTCTGGACAGGGAGCTAACTATGGCTACACCTTC.

V usage is TRBV9 and J usage is TRBJ2-5; tentative D call: TRBD1 (6 bases). The CDR3 runs 15 residues. Trimming took off 0 bases at V and 4 bases at J, with 13 bases between the two ends. CDR1 and CDR2 (germline): SGDLS, YYNGEE. CDR3 nucleotides: TGTGCCAGCAGCGTAGGAGGACAGCCGGGAGAGACCCAGTACTTC. It encodes CASSVGGQPGETQYF.

This chain joins TRBV6-1 and TRBJ1-2; 9 positions match TRBD1. The V and J ends lost 6 bases and 8 bases, in that order; junction bases with no gene match: 4. The germline gives CDR1 MNHNS, CDR2 SASEGT. This CDR3 is 12 amino acids long. CDR3 DNA: TGTGCCAGCAGACCTACAGGGGGCGGCTACACCTTC. Its translation is CASRPTGGGYTF.